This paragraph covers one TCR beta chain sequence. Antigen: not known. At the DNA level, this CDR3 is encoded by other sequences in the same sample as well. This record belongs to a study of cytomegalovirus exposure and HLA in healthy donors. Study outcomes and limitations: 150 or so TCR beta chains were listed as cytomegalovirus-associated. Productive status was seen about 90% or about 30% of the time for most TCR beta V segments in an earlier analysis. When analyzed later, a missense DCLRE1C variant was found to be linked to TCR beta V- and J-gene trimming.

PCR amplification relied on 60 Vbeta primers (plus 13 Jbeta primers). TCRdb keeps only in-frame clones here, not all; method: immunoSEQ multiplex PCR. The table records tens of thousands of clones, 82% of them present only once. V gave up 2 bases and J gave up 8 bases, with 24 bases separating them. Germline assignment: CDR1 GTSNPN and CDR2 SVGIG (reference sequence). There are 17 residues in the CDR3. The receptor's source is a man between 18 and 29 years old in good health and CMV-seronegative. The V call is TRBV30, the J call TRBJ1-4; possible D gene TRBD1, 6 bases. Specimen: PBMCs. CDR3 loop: CAWSNSNRERYDEKLFF. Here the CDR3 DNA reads TGTGCCTGGAGTAACTCCAACAGGGAGAGGTACGACGAAAAACTGTTTTTT.